This T cell receptor (beta chain) is from a study of shared clonotypes between healthy human individuals. Methods used by the authors: Sequence data from immunoSEQ were junction-only and lacked quality scores; consequently, filtering differed. The assay was immunoSEQ multiplex PCR, and TCRdb's table has in-frame clones only and misses some. That table furnishes V, J and clone size, whereas the DNA furnished D and trimming. The sample lists around 1.5 million clones, 95% to 99% occurring once. Study results and limitations: Shared across four donors were roughly 5% of the naive CD4 clonotypes. Compared with memory subsets, naive subsets generally had larger estimated richness.

The length of the CDR3 is 16 residues. Germline CDR1 reads LGHNA; CDR2 reads YSLEER. V shed 0 bases and J 4 bases; nucleotides not matched to a gene: 8. Concerning this clone itself: Its antigen remains unidentified.

The receptor's source is a man aged 30 to 39 in good health. The chain employs TRBV4-3 and TRBJ1-2; TRBD1 matches at 7 bases. Sequencing used naive CD4+ T cells sorted from blood. Subset: CD45RA+ positively selected. The CDR3 DNA reads as TGCGCCAGCAGCCAAGATCTGAAAGGGGGCTTCTATGGCTACACCTTC. Translating it yields CASSQDLKGGFYGYTF.